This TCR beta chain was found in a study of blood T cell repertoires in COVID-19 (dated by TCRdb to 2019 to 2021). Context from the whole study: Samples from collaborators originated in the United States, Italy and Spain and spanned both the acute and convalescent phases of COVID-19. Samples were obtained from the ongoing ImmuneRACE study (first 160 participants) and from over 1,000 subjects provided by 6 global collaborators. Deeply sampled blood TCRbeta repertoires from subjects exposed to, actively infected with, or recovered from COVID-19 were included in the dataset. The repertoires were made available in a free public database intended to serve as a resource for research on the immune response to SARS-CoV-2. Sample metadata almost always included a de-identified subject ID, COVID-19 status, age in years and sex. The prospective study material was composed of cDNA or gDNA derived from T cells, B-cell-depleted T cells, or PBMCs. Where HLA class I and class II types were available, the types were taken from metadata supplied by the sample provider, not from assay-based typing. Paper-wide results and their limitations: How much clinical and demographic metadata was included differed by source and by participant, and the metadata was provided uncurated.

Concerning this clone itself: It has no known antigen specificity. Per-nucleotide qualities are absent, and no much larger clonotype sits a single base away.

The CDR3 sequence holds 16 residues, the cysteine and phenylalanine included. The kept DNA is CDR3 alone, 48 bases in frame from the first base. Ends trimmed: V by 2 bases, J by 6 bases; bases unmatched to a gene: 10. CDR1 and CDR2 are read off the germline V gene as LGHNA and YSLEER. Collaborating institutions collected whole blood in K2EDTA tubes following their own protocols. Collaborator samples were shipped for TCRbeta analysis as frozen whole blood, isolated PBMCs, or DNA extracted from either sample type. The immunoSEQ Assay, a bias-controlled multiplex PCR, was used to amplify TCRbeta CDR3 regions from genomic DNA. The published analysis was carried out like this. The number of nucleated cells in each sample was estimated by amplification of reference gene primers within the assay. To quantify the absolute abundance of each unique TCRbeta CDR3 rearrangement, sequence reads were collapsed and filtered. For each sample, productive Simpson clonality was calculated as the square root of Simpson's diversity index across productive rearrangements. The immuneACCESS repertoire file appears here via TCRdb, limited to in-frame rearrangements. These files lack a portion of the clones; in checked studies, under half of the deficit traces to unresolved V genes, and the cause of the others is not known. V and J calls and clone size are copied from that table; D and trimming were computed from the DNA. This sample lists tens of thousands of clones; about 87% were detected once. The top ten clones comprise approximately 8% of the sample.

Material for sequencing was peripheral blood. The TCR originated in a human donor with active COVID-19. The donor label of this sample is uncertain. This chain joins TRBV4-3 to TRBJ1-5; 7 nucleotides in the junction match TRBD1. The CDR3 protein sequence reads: CASSQSLTGRSQPQHF. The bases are TGCGCCAGCAGCCAATCCTTGACAGGGAGGAGTCAGCCCCAGCATTTT.